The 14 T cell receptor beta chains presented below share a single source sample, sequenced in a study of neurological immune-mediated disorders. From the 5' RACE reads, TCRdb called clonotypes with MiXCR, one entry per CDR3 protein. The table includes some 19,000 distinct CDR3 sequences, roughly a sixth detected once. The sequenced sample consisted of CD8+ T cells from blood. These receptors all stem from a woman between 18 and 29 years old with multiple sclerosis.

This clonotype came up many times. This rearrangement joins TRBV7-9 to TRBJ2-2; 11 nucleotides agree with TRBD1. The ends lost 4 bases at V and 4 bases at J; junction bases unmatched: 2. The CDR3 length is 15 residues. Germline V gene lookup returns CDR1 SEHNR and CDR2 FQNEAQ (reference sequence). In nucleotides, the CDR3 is TGTGCCAGCAGCTGGACAGGGGGCGGCACCGGGGAGCTGTTTTTT. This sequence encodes CASSWTGGGTGELFF.

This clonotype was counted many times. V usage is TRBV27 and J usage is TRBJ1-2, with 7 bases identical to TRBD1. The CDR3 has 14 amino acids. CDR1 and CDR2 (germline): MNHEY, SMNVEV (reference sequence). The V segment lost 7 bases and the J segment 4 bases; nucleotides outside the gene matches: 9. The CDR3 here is CASTTGRGPYGYTF. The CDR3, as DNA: TGTGCCAGCACCACGGGGAGGGGGCCCTATGGCTACACCTTC.

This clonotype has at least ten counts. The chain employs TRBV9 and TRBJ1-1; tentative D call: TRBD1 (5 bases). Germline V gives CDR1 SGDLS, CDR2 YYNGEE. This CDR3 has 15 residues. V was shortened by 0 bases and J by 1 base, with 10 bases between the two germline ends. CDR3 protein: CASSVDGAKNTEAFF. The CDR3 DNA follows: TGTGCCAGCAGCGTAGACGGGGCCAAGAACACTGAAGCTTTCTTT.

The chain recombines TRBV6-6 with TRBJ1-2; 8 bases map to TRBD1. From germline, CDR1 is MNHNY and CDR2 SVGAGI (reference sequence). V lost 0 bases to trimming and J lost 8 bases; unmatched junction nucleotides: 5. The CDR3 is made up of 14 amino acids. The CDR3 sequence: CASSYSDREWGYTF. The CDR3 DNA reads TGTGCCAGCAGTTACTCGGACAGGGAATGGGGCTACACCTTC.

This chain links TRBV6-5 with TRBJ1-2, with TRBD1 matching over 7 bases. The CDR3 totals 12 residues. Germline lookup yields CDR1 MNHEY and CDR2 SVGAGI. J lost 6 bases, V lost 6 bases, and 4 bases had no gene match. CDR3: CASRTGAHGYTF. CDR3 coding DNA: TGTGCCAGCAGAACAGGGGCTCATGGCTACACCTTC.

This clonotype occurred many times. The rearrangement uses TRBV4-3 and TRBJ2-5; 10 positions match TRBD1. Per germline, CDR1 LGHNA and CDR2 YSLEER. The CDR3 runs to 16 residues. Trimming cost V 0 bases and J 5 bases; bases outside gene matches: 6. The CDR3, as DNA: TGCGCCAGCAGCCAAGAAGGAGCGGGACAGGGGGAGACCCAGTACTTC. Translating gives CASSQEGAGQGETQYF.

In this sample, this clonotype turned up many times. The CDR3 region is CATSREPRRTYTEAFF. The CDR3 DNA reads as TGTGCCACCAGCAGGGAGCCACGTAGAACATACACTGAAGCTTTCTTT. The V and J genes are TRBV15 and TRBJ1-1; D gene uncertain. The CDR3 sequence is 16 residues long. The germline V and J ends were trimmed by 3 bases and 3 bases, with 17 bases remaining between them. The V gene's germline CDR1 is LNHNV and CDR2 YYDKDF (reference sequence).

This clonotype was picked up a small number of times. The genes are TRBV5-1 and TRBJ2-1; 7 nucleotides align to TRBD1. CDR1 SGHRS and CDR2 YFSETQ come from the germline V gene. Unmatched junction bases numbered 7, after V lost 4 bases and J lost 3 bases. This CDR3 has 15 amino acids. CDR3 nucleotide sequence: TGCGCCAGCAGCCCAACGGGACAGAACTACAATGAGCAGTTCTTC. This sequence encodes CASSPTGQNYNEQFF.

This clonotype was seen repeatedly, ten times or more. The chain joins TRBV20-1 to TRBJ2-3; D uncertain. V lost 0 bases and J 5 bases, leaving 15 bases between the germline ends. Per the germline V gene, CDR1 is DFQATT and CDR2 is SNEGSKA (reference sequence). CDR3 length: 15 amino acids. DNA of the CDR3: TGCAGTGCTAGAGAGATATCGGACCGAGGAGATACGCAGTATTTT. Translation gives CSAREISDRGDTQYF.

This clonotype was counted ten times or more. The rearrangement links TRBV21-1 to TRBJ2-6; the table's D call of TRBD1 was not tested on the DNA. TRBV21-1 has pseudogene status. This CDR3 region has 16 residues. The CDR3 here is CASSIRTPVAANVLTF. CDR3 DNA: TGTGCCAGCAGCATCCGCACCCCGGTGGCGGCCAACGTCCTGACTTTC.

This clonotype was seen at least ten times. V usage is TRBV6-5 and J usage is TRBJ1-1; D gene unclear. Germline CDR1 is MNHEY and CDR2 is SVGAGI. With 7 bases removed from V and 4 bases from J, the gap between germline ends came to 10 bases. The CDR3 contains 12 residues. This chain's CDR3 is CASISGGTEAFF. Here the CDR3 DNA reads TGTGCCAGCATTTCCGGAGGCACTGAAGCTTTCTTT.

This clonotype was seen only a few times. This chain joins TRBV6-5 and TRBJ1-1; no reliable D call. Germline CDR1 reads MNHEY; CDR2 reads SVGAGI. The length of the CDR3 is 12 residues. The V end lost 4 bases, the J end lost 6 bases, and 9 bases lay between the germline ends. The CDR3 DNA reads TGTGCCAGCAGTTCCTTCGGGGCTGAAGCTTTCTTT. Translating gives CASSSFGAEAFF.

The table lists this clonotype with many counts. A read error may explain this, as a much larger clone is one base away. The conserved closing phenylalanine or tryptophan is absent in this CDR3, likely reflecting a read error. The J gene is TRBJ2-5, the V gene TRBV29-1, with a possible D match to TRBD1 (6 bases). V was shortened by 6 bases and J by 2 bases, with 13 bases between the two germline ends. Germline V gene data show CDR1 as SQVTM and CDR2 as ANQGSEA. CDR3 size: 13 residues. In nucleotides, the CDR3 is TGCAGCGTCGTAGGACAGCTACAAGAGACCCAGTACCTC. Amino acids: CSVVGQLQETQYL.

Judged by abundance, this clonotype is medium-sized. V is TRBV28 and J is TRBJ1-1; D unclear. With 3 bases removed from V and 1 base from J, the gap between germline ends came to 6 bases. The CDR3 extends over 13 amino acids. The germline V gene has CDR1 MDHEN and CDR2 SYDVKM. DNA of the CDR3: TGTGCCAGCAGTTTGGGGAAGAACACTGAAGCTTTCTTT. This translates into CASSLGKNTEAFF.